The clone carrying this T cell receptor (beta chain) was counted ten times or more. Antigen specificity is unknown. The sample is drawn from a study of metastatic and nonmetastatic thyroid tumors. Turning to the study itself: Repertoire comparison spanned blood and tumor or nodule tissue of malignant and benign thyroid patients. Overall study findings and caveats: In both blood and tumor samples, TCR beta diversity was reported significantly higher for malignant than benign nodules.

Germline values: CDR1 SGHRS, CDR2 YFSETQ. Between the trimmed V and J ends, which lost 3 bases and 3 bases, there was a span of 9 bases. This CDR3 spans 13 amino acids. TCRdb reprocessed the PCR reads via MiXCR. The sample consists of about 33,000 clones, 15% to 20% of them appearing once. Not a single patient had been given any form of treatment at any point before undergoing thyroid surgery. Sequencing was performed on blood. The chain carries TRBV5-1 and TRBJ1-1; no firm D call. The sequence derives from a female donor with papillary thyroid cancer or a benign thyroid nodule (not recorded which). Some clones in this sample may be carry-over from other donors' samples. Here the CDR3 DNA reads TGCGCCAGCAGCTCCCTCGTGGACACTGAAGCTTTCTTT. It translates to CASSSLVDTEAFF. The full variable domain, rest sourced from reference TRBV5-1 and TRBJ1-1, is KAGVTQTPRYLIKTRGQQVTLSCSPISGHRSVSWYQQTPGQGLQFLFEYFSETQRNKGNFPGRFSGRQFSNSRSEMNVSTLELGDSALYLCASSSLVDTEAFFGQGTRLTVV.